These 32 T cell receptor beta chains originate from one sample sequenced in a study of blood T cell repertoires in COVID-19. Profiled with immunoSEQ multiplex PCR; TCRdb holds only in-frame clones, not every one. The sample gives over 130,000 clones, about 87% of which show up once; approximately 2.5% is in the top ten. Specimen: peripheral blood. These receptors were obtained from a human donor with COVID-19, enrolled during active disease. The donor label of this sample is uncertain.

The chain couples TRBV27 to TRBJ2-5, with 9 bases lining up with TRBD1. J gave up 4 bases and V 5 bases, and 11 bases lay outside the gene matches. The CDR3 loop spans 16 amino acids. Germline V CDR1 and CDR2: MNHEY, SMNVEV (reference sequence). CDR3 DNA: TGTGCCAGCAGTCCCGGCCCGGGACAGGGAGTAGAGACCCAGTACTTC. It encodes CASSPGPGQGVETQYF.

This sequence joins TRBV5-1 and TRBJ2-6; unclear D gene. V lost 6 bases, J lost 1 base, and 11 bases lay in between. The CDR3 loop spans 15 amino acids. The germline CDR1 and CDR2 sequences are SGHRS and YFSETQ. The CDR3 reads CASTNRLSGANVLTF. The DNA for the CDR3 is TGCGCCAGCACCAATAGACTGTCTGGGGCCAACGTCCTGACTTTC.

CDR3 DNA sequence: TGTGCCAGCTCACCACGTCTTGAAGGGGCCACCGGGGAGCTGTTTTTT. It translates to CASSPRLEGATGELFF. The gene calls are TRBV18 and TRBJ2-2, with a weak D call TRBD1 (5 bases). This CDR3 contains 16 residues. Trimming pared 1 base from V and 4 bases from J, leaving 13 bases between. CDR1 is KGHSH and CDR2 is LQKENI in the germline V gene.

In its sample, this clone was seen a few times. V is TRBV9 and J is TRBJ1-4, with D possibly matching TRBD1 (6 bases). V was trimmed by 4 bases and J by 3 bases, leaving 19 bases between them. Germline CDR1 is SGDLS and CDR2 is YYNGEE. The CDR3 sequence is 17 residues long. The CDR3: CASSFSGGGSSNEKLFF. DNA of the CDR3: TGTGCCAGCAGCTTCTCTGGGGGCGGCAGCTCTAATGAAAAACTGTTTTTT.

The CDR3 sequence is CAWSVLRGPKGGREQYF. The CDR3 DNA reads as TGTGCCTGGAGTGTACTTAGGGGACCGAAGGGGGGGAGGGAGCAGTACTTC. The V and J genes are TRBV30 and TRBJ2-7; D is possibly TRBD2 (7 bases). CDR1 is GTSNPN, CDR2 SVGIG, per germline (reference sequence). This CDR3 region has 17 residues. The V end lost 0 bases, the J end lost 7 bases, and 25 bases lay between the germline ends.

The chain recombines TRBV9 with TRBJ1-2; TRBD1 agrees at 12 bases. CDR1 is SGDLS and CDR2 is YYNGEE in the germline V gene. The junction had 6 bases not matched to a gene; V was cut back by 4 bases and J by 8 bases. The CDR3 consists of 14 residues. CDR3 protein: CASSPGTGGWGYTF. The CDR3 nucleotides are TGTGCCAGCAGCCCCGGGACAGGGGGCTGGGGCTACACCTTC.

The rearrangement links TRBV7-6 to TRBJ2-3, with D possibly matching TRBD2 (5 bases). Germline V CDR1 and CDR2: SGHVS, FNYEAQ. V was trimmed by 1 base and J by 6 bases, leaving 8 bases between them. CDR3 size: 13 residues. The CDR3 loop is CASSLVWEDTQYF. In DNA, the CDR3 is TGTGCCAGCAGCTTAGTTTGGGAGGATACGCAGTATTTT.

This CDR3 reads CASSERGLTAYEQYF. In nucleotides, the CDR3 is TGTGCCAGCAGTGAAAGGGGACTTACCGCCTACGAGCAGTACTTC. The chain recombines TRBV2 with TRBJ2-7; D is possibly TRBD2 (6 bases). The germline V gene encodes CDR1 SNHLY and CDR2 FYNNEI. The CDR3 has 15 amino acids. V was clipped by 2 bases and J by 2 bases, with 13 bases between them.

The V gene is TRBV19, the J gene TRBJ1-6; 8 nucleotides line up with TRBD1. Germline V gene sequence: CDR1 LNHDA, CDR2 SQIVND (reference sequence). With 3 bases clipped from V and 10 bases from J, the junction kept 11 bases outside the gene matches. CDR3 size: 16 residues. Here the CDR3 reads CASSIVYRGLDSPLHF. CDR3 nucleotides: TGTGCCAGTAGTATCGTCTACAGGGGGTTGGACTCACCCCTCCACTTT.

Worth noting for this clone: Other DNA variants within this sample encode the same CDR3. CDR3 sequence reads: CASSLGRETQYF. The CDR3 DNA reads as TGTGCCAGCAGCTTAGGGAGGGAGACCCAGTACTTC. The rearrangement uses TRBV7-9 and TRBJ2-5; D may be TRBD2 (5 bases). This CDR3 has 12 amino acids. CDR1 is SEHNR and CDR2 is FQNEAQ in the germline V gene (reference sequence). The V end was cut by 1 base, the J end by 5 bases, with 5 bases between.

The chain carries TRBV5-1 and TRBJ2-2; maybe TRBD1 (5 bases). The CDR3 consists of 14 residues. CDR1 is SGHRS, CDR2 YFSETQ, per germline. Trimming removed 3 bases at V and 4 bases at J, with 10 bases between. This chain's CDR3 is CASSSTGSTGELFF. For the CDR3, the DNA is TGCGCCAGCAGCTCAACAGGTTCCACCGGGGAGCTGTTTTTT. Complete variable domain (other parts from reference TRBV5-1 and TRBJ2-2): KAGVTQTPRYLIKTRGQQVTLSCSPISGHRSVSWYQQTPGQGLQFLFEYFSETQRNKGNFPGRFSGRQFSNSRSEMNVSTLELGDSALYLCASSSTGSTGELFFGEGSRLTVL.

The rearrangement joins TRBV20-1 to TRBJ1-1; D call uncertain. Germline V gives CDR1 DFQATT, CDR2 SNEGSKA (reference sequence). This CDR3 has 11 amino acids. Trimming left V 6 bases short and J 11 bases short, with 16 bases between. The chain's CDR3 is CSAPEGMGAFF. The CDR3 DNA reads as TGCAGTGCCCCGGAAGGTATGGGCGCTTTCTTT.

A word on this clone: This may be a read error: a much more frequent sequence differs by one nucleotide. The V gene is TRBV11-1, the J gene TRBJ1-2, with 10 nucleotides matching TRBD1. Trimming cost V 6 bases and J 5 bases; bases outside gene matches: 0. Germline assignment: CDR1 SGHAT and CDR2 FQDESV (reference sequence). The length of the CDR3 is 12 residues. The DNA of the CDR3 is TGTGCCAGCAGGGGACAGGGGTATGGCTACACCTTC. Protein sequence: CASRGQGYGYTF. The variable domain in full, completed from reference TRBV11-1 and TRBJ1-2, reads EAEVAQSPRYKITEKSQAVAFWCDPISGHATLYWYRQILGQGPELLVQFQDESVVDDSQLPKDRFSAERLKGVDSTLKIQPAELGDSAMYLCASRGQGYGYTFGSGTRLTVV.

The rearrangement uses TRBV10-3 and TRBJ1-1; no definite D call. The CDR3 runs to 13 residues. CDR1 is ENHRY, CDR2 SYGVKD, per germline. V lost 3 bases and J lost 1, with 6 bases in between. The CDR3: CAISDRQNTEAFF. The DNA of the CDR3 is TGTGCCATCAGTGACAGGCAGAACACTGAAGCTTTCTTT.

This sequence joins TRBV19 and TRBJ2-2, with D perhaps TRBD1 (5 bases). CDR1 is LNHDA, CDR2 SQIVND, per germline (reference sequence). This CDR3 spans 14 amino acids. V lost 5 bases to trimming and J lost 6 bases, with 13 bases between them. CDR3 protein: CASSVPGFSGELFF. Here the CDR3 DNA reads TGTGCCAGTAGTGTCCCAGGGTTTTCCGGGGAGCTGTTTTTT.

The V call is TRBV19, the J call TRBJ1-1, with 7 bases identical to TRBD1. CDR3 length: 12 amino acids. V was pared by 4 bases and J by 7 bases, with 3 bases of the junction left unmatched. Germline CDR1 and CDR2: LNHDA and SQIVND (reference sequence). The CDR3 spells CASSTGTDEAFF. The CDR3 coding sequence is TGTGCCAGTAGTACCGGGACAGATGAAGCTTTCTTT.

This clone occurred once. The CDR3 loop reads CASSQRRGVNSPLHF. Here the CDR3 DNA reads TGCGCCAGCAGTCAACGCCGGGGGGTTAATTCACCCCTCCACTTT. The V and J genes are TRBV23-1 and TRBJ1-6; tentative D call: TRBD1 (5 bases). TRBV23-1 is labeled an ORF, and its function is uncertain. CDR3 length: 15 residues. Trimming removed 2 bases at V and 6 bases at J, with 11 bases between.

This clone has just one count. The chain has TRBV19 and TRBJ2-2; 10 bases match TRBD1. Germline loops: CDR1 LNHDA, CDR2 SQIVND (reference sequence). J was trimmed by 7 bases and V by 8 bases; bases with no gene match: 7. The CDR3 covers 14 residues. The CDR3 sequence is CASSTRTGGGELFF. CDR3 sequence (DNA): TGTGCCAGTTCTACTCGGACAGGGGGCGGGGAGCTGTTTTTT.

The sample holds a few counts of this clone. The chain joins TRBV5-6 to TRBJ1-6; 9 bases fit TRBD1. The V segment lost 4 bases and the J segment 6 bases; nucleotides outside the gene matches: 8. The CDR3 length is 16 residues. The germline V gene encodes CDR1 SGHDT and CDR2 YYEEEE. The CDR3 loop reads CASSRDRAKSNSPLHF. The CDR3 region has the DNA TGTGCCAGCAGCAGGGACAGGGCGAAGTCTAATTCACCCCTCCACTTT.

The chain combines TRBV25-1 with TRBJ2-7; D may be TRBD1 (6 bases). The CDR3 has 13 residues. V was pared by 4 bases and J by 2 bases, with 9 bases between. From germline, CDR1 is MGHDK and CDR2 SYGVNS. This chain's CDR3 is CASSGDTTYEQYF. Here the CDR3 DNA reads TGTGCCAGCAGTGGGGACACTACCTACGAGCAGTACTTC.

The gene calls are TRBV7-6 and TRBJ1-4; D is unclear. The CDR3 runs 14 residues. The germline CDR1 and CDR2 sequences are SGHVS and FNYEAQ. Between the trimmed V and J ends, which lost 1 base and 3 bases, there was a span of 6 bases. The CDR3 is CASSLEPSNEKLFF. CDR3 DNA: TGTGCCAGCAGCTTAGAGCCCTCTAATGAAAAACTGTTTTTT.

This chain connects TRBV19 to TRBJ2-7; no definite D call. Germline lookup yields CDR1 LNHDA and CDR2 SQIVND (reference sequence). The CDR3 is made up of 10 amino acids. The V end lost 7 bases, the J end lost 5 bases, and 6 bases lay between the germline ends. CDR3 nucleotides: TGTGCCAGTAAAGGAGACGAGCAGTACTTC. Translation: CASKGDEQYF.

This chain joins TRBV5-1 and TRBJ2-1, with TRBD2 identical over 9 bases. Germline CDR1 is SGHRS and CDR2 is YFSETQ. The J segment lost 8 bases and the V segment lost 0 bases, leaving 9 bases of the junction unmatched. The CDR3 has 16 amino acids. The CDR3 protein is CASSLVASGEFDEQFF. The CDR3 region has the DNA TGCGCCAGCAGCTTGGTTGCTAGCGGGGAATTCGATGAGCAGTTCTTC.

The V gene is TRBV29-1, the J gene TRBJ2-7; 7 bases fit TRBD2. The J segment lost 5 bases and the V segment lost 1 base, leaving 8 bases of the junction unmatched. Germline CDR1 SQVTM, CDR2 ANQGSEA. This CDR3 comprises 14 residues. The CDR3, as DNA: TGCAGCGTTGAAGGGTGGTCTGGGACTAACGAGCAGTACTTC. This translates into CSVEGWSGTNEQYF.

The J gene is TRBJ1-1, the V gene TRBV10-2; 12 nucleotides match TRBD1. In germline, CDR1 is WSHSY, CDR2 SAAADI. The CDR3 runs 16 residues. The V and J ends lost 7 bases and 6 bases, in that order; junction bases with no gene match: 12. CDR3 in DNA: TGCGCCAGCAAAAAAATACCGGGACAGGGGGCTTCTGAAGCTTTCTTT. Its protein is CASKKIPGQGASEAFF.

This chain links TRBV5-1 with TRBJ2-7; D is perhaps TRBD2 (5 bases). The CDR3 extends over 13 amino acids. Germline V gene lookup returns CDR1 SGHRS and CDR2 YFSETQ. Trimming stripped 7 bases from V and 2 bases from J, with 13 bases between. The CDR3 DNA sequence: TGCGCCAGCGCCCCCAGCGGAACCTACGAGCAGTACTTC. It encodes CASAPSGTYEQYF.

The gene calls are TRBV9 and TRBJ1-2, with D perhaps TRBD1 (5 bases). CDR3 length equals 16 residues. Germline V lookup: CDR1 SGDLS, CDR2 YYNGEE. V gave up 6 bases and J gave up 4 bases, with 22 bases separating them. CDR3 bases: TGTGCCAGCAACCTCCGGCCTGGGGCGCAAACCTATGGCTACACCTTC. Protein sequence: CASNLRPGAQTYGYTF.

V usage is TRBV29-1 and J usage is TRBJ1-1; 12 nucleotides align to TRBD1. The V segment lost 5 bases and the J segment 3 bases; nucleotides outside the gene matches: 10. This CDR3 has 16 amino acids. Germline V gene lookup returns CDR1 SQVTM and CDR2 ANQGSEA. Here the CDR3 reads CSVWGTGGVSDTEAFF. CDR3 sequence (DNA): TGCAGCGTTTGGGGGACAGGGGGCGTTTCGGACACTGAAGCTTTCTTT.

This rearrangement joins TRBV20-1 to TRBJ1-4, with TRBD1 as a possible D gene (5 bases). The V end lost 4 bases, the J end lost 10 bases, and 10 bases lay between the germline ends. This CDR3 region has 11 residues. The germline V gene has CDR1 DFQATT and CDR2 SNEGSKA (reference sequence). For the CDR3, the DNA is TGCAGTGCTATGTTTGACAGAAAACTGTTTTTT. Amino acid sequence: CSAMFDRKLFF.

The chain carries TRBV5-4 and TRBJ2-2; weak D call: TRBD1 (6 bases). Between the trimmed V and J ends, which lost 0 bases and 6 bases, there was a span of 12 bases. This CDR3 is built from 15 residues. Per germline, CDR1 SGHNT and CDR2 YYREEE (reference sequence). The DNA for the CDR3 is TGTGCCAGCAGCTTGGGGGCAGGGGAGTCCGGGGAGCTGTTTTTT. Translated: CASSLGAGESGELFF.

This chain uses TRBV29-1 with TRBJ1-4, with a weak D call TRBD1 (5 bases). V lost 2 bases to trimming and J lost 9 bases, with 19 bases between them. Germline CDR1 SQVTM, CDR2 ANQGSEA. The CDR3 is made up of 15 amino acids. The chain's CDR3 is CSVEIGGRTTKKLFF. Here the CDR3 DNA reads TGCAGCGTTGAAATAGGTGGTAGGACAACGAAAAAACTGTTTTTT.

V usage is TRBV14 and J usage is TRBJ1-2; 9 bases agree with TRBD1. The CDR3 length is 15 residues. V lost 4 bases, J lost 5 bases, and 8 bases stayed unmatched. The V gene's germline CDR1 is SGHDN and CDR2 FVKESK. CDR3 sequence reads: CASSRTGTGKYGYTF. The DNA of the CDR3 is TGTGCCAGCAGCCGTACCGGGACAGGGAAGTATGGCTACACCTTC.